A selection of T cell receptor beta chains follows, all from one sample in a study of cytomegalovirus exposure and HLA in healthy donors. Some clones are missing from TCRdb's copy, which holds only in-frame ones; the method was immunoSEQ multiplex PCR. The sample has tens of thousands of clones; approximately 77% are singletons. Sequenced sample: PBMCs. The origin of the receptors is a woman in her fifties or sixties in good health and CMV-seronegative. CDR3s include the opening cysteine and the closing phenylalanine or tryptophan. A D gene is named only where the DNA matches it firmly. A clone size is listed for some rows: how often the clone was seen (once, few, many), or a class if it is expanded.

d_call	clone_size	v_call	j_call	cdr3_aa	cdr3_nt
TRBD1	.	TRBV7-6	TRBJ1-1	CASSSLGVGQGTTEAFF	TGTGCCAGCAGCTCCCTAGGGGTGGGACAGGGGACCACTGAAGCTTTCTTT
.	.	TRBV7-9	TRBJ2-7	CASSLELEAEQYF	TGTGCCAGCAGCTTAGAACTAGAAGCCGAGCAGTACTTC
.	.	TRBV9	TRBJ2-7	CASSADLNPGEQYF	TGTGCCAGCAGCGCGGACTTAAACCCGGGGGAGCAGTACTTC
.	.	TRBV7-6	TRBJ2-1	CASSLMVGARDEQFF	TGTGCCAGCAGCCTAATGGTTGGAGCCCGGGATGAGCAGTTCTTC
.	.	TRBV4-2	TRBJ2-3	CASSQLSRTSTDTQYF	TGTGCCAGCAGCCAACTGTCCCGGACTAGCACAGATACGCAGTATTTT
.	.	TRBV28	TRBJ1-5	CASSLQQGSWGQPQHF	TGTGCCAGCAGTTTACAACAGGGCTCGTGGGGCCAGCCCCAGCATTTT
TRBD1	.	TRBV5-4	TRBJ2-5	CASSPYGQGQETQYF	TGTGCCAGCAGCCCGTACGGACAGGGCCAAGAGACCCAGTACTTC
.	few	TRBV28	TRBJ2-7	CASLGGGRDEQYF	TGTGCCAGCCTAGGGGGGGGGAGGGACGAGCAGTACTTC
TRBD2	.	TRBV9	TRBJ2-5	CASSVGNSGRAGETQYF	TGTGCCAGCAGCGTAGGCAATAGCGGGAGGGCCGGGGAGACCCAGTACTTC
.	.	TRBV4-1	TRBJ1-2	CASSQESGIDYGYTF	TGCGCCAGCAGCCAAGAGAGCGGAATAGACTATGGCTACACCTTC
TRBD1	.	TRBV28	TRBJ2-7	CASSPPGTGRYEQYF	TGTGCCAGCAGTCCCCCCGGGACAGGGCGGTACGAGCAGTACTTC
TRBD2	.	TRBV28	TRBJ2-7	CASSLGGLSYEQYF	TGTGCCAGCAGTTTGGGAGGGCTCTCCTACGAGCAGTACTTC
TRBD2	.	TRBV6-1	TRBJ2-2	CASSGLTSGDTGELFF	TGTGCCAGCAGTGGCCTGACTAGCGGGGATACCGGGGAGCTGTTTTTT
.	.	TRBV7-6	TRBJ1-5	CASSLNSGYDNQPQHF	TGTGCCAGCAGCTTGAATTCAGGGTATGATAATCAGCCCCAGCATTTT
TRBD2	few	TRBV19	TRBJ2-2	CASSTPGLADTGELFF	TGTGCCAGTAGTACCCCGGGACTAGCGGATACCGGGGAGCTGTTTTTT
TRBD1	.	TRBV11-2	TRBJ1-5	CASSPDRAQPQHF	TGTGCCAGCAGCCCTGACAGGGCTCAGCCCCAGCATTTT
TRBD1	.	TRBV7-3	TRBJ2-7	CASSLTGQGLYEQYF	TGTGCCAGCAGCTTAACGGGACAGGGATTATACGAGCAGTACTTC
TRBD1	.	TRBV6-6	TRBJ2-7	CASSSSGTGYLEQYF	TGTGCCAGCAGTTCCTCCGGGACAGGGTATCTCGAGCAGTACTTC
.	once	TRBV7-9	TRBJ1-1	CASSPGTQNTEAFF	TGTGCCAGCAGCCCCGGGACACAGAACACTGAAGCTTTCTTT
.	.	TRBV5-1	TRBJ1-4	CASSYRGLRTTNEKLFF	TGCGCCAGCAGCTATAGGGGCCTAAGAACAACTAATGAAAAACTGTTTTTT
.	.	TRBV5-5	TRBJ2-2	CASSLGYSTGSNTGELFF	TGTGCCAGCAGCCTGGGATACTCGACAGGATCGAACACCGGGGAGCTGTTTTTT
TRBD1	.	TRBV28	TRBJ1-1	CASRRGGTETEAFF	TGTGCCAGCAGAAGGGGCGGGACAGAAACTGAAGCTTTCTTT
.	.	TRBV11-2	TRBJ1-2	CASSLTTYGYTF	TGTGCCAGCAGCTTAACAACGTATGGCTACACCTTC
.	.	TRBV30	TRBJ1-1	CAWSEGTRRAEAFF	TGTGCCTGGAGTGAGGGGACGAGGAGGGCTGAAGCTTTCTTT
TRBD1	.	TRBV28	TRBJ1-4	CASSFGTVNEKLFF	TGTGCCAGCAGTTTCGGGACAGTTAATGAAAAACTGTTTTTT
.	.	TRBV18	TRBJ2-5	CASSPRQAPGPRSIKETQYF	TGTGCCAGCTCACCACGACAGGCCCCCGGCCCAAGGTCCATTAAAGAGACCCAGTACTTC
TRBD2	.	TRBV27	TRBJ2-3	CASSLVGAGGLGSTDTQYF	TGTGCCAGCAGTTTAGTAGGAGCGGGAGGGCTAGGTAGCACAGATACGCAGTATTTT
TRBD1	.	TRBV18	TRBJ1-1	CASSQDRGRTEAFF	TGTGCCAGCTCCCAGGACAGGGGGAGGACTGAAGCTTTCTTT
.	once	TRBV6-6	TRBJ2-7	CASSHRVGEGEQYF	TGTGCCAGCAGTCACAGGGTTGGAGAAGGCGAGCAGTACTTC
.	.	TRBV10-3	TRBJ2-7	CATRRVGLAKNYEQYF	TGTGCCACCAGGCGTGTAGGGCTAGCGAAAAACTACGAGCAGTACTTC
TRBD1	.	TRBV10-1	TRBJ2-1	CASSETPGQGYNEQFF	TGCGCCAGCAGTGAGACCCCGGGACAGGGTTACAATGAGCAGTTCTTC
.	.	TRBV27	TRBJ1-4	CASSRLENEKLFF	TGTGCCAGCAGCCGACTCGAAAATGAAAAACTGTTTTTT
TRBD2	.	TRBV7-8	TRBJ2-3	CASSGLAGQYF	TGTGCCAGCAGCGGACTAGCAGGGCAGTATTTT
TRBD1	few	TRBV11-2	TRBJ2-5	CASSRDRARETQYF	TGTGCCAGCAGCCGGGACAGGGCTAGGGAGACCCAGTACTTC
TRBD2	once	TRBV10-1	TRBJ2-2	CASSLTAGEGTGELFF	TGCGCCAGCAGTTTGACAGCGGGGGAGGGCACCGGGGAGCTGTTTTTT
TRBD1	few	TRBV29-1	TRBJ1-2	CSVPGQGASPYGYTF	TGCAGCGTCCCTGGACAGGGGGCATCTCCCTATGGCTACACCTTC
TRBD1	.	TRBV28	TRBJ2-7	CASSFTVTGGSGEQYF	TGTGCCAGCAGTTTTACAGTGACAGGGGGTTCGGGTGAGCAGTACTTC
TRBD1	few	TRBV2	TRBJ1-1	CASSVSRQGWTEAFF	TGTGCCAGCAGCGTCTCACGACAGGGGTGGACTGAAGCTTTCTTT
TRBD2	few	TRBV2	TRBJ2-3	CASSETSGTSTDTQYF	TGTGCCAGCAGCGAAACTAGCGGTACGAGCACAGATACGCAGTATTTT
.	.	TRBV5-1	TRBJ1-5	CASRFEGDRPQHF	TGCGCCAGCCGCTTCGAGGGGGACCGGCCCCAGCATTTT
.	.	TRBV19	TRBJ1-4	CATAGSSWDEKLFF	TGTGCCACCGCCGGGAGCTCGTGGGATGAAAAACTGTTTTTT
.	once	TRBV7-2	TRBJ1-1	CASSYQMGGLMNTEAFF	TGTGCCAGCAGTTACCAAATGGGGGGGTTAATGAACACTGAAGCTTTCTTT
.	.	TRBV7-8	TRBJ2-7	CASSLAGGEQYF	TGTGCCAGCAGCTTAGCGGGCGGGGAGCAGTACTTC
TRBD1	.	TRBV10-2	TRBJ2-7	CASSHRDRSYEQYF	TGCGCCAGCAGCCATCGGGACAGATCCTACGAGCAGTACTTC
.	once	TRBV27	TRBJ2-1	CASGTYSYNEQFF	TGTGCCAGCGGGACTTACTCCTACAATGAGCAGTTCTTC
TRBD1	.	TRBV5-1	TRBJ2-1	CASSAGTAQIWQFF	TGCGCCAGCAGCGCAGGGACAGCACAGATATGGCAGTTCTTC
.	few	TRBV30	TRBJ1-5	CAWSSGSRGQPQHF	TGTGCCTGGAGTTCCGGCAGTCGAGGCCAGCCCCAGCATTTT